The 14 T cell receptor beta chains reported below all come from one sample, sequenced in a study of blood T cell repertoires in COVID-19. Profiled with immunoSEQ multiplex PCR; TCRdb holds only in-frame clones, not every one. This sample has approximately 270,000 clones; about 89% occur once, and the top ten carry 1.2%. Sequences were obtained from PBMCs or T cells enriched from blood (not recorded which). These receptors all stem from a human donor in a cohort exposed to, infected with or recovered from COVID-19 (not recorded which). The donor label of this sample is uncertain.

The chain carries TRBV19 and TRBJ2-5; TRBD1 aligns across 7 bases. Per germline, CDR1 LNHDA and CDR2 SQIVND (reference sequence). CDR3 size: 14 residues. J was trimmed by 4 bases and V by 5 bases; bases with no gene match: 7. CDR3 sequence reads: CASSRQGTGETQYF. The CDR3 coding sequence is TGTGCCAGTAGTCGACAGGGAACGGGAGAGACCCAGTACTTC.

The gene calls are TRBV4-1 and TRBJ1-1, with D possibly being TRBD1 (6 bases). Trimming pared 3 bases from V and 0 bases from J, leaving 14 bases between. The germline gives CDR1 MGHRA, CDR2 YSYEKL. There are 16 residues in the CDR3. The CDR3 bases are TGCGCCAGCAGCCAGGGGGCGCGGGCGTTGAACACTGAAGCTTTCTTT. Protein sequence: CASSQGARALNTEAFF.

The chain employs TRBV6-1 and TRBJ2-7; D is possibly TRBD2 (5 bases). Between the trimmed V and J ends, which lost 2 bases and 2 bases, there was a span of 19 bases. The germline V gene encodes CDR1 MNHNS and CDR2 SASEGT. CDR3 length: 17 residues. The chain's CDR3 is CASSEPLSRAGAYEQYF. CDR3 in DNA: TGTGCCAGCAGTGAACCCCTCTCGAGGGCGGGCGCCTACGAGCAGTACTTC.

The chain's CDR3 is CASTLSPGGEAFF. For the CDR3, the DNA is TGTGCCAGCACACTATCGCCCGGGGGGGAAGCTTTCTTT. V and J are TRBV7-9 and TRBJ1-1; tentative D call: TRBD1 (5 bases). The CDR3 is made up of 13 amino acids. In germline, CDR1 is SEHNR, CDR2 FQNEAQ (reference sequence). V gave up 7 bases and J gave up 8 bases, with 17 bases separating them.

This clone was counted a single time. The chain joins TRBV30 to TRBJ1-2; D ambiguous. V lost 2 bases to trimming and J lost 2 bases, with 12 bases between them. This CDR3 is 14 amino acids long. Per germline, CDR1 GTSNPN and CDR2 SVGIG (reference sequence). The CDR3 sequence: CAWSQSEANYGYTF. As DNA, the CDR3 is TGTGCCTGGAGTCAATCGGAGGCGAACTATGGCTACACCTTC.

J is TRBJ2-5 and V is TRBV11-3, with 11 bases aligning to TRBD2. The V gene's germline CDR1 is SGHNT and CDR2 YENEEA. CDR3 length equals 20 residues. The trim removed 4 bases at V and 3 bases at J, leaving 19 bases unmatched. The CDR3 DNA reads as TGTGCCAGCAGCTCGTCCTATGACCTAGCGGGGGGCGAAATTAAAGAGACCCAGTACTTC. It is translated as CASSSSYDLAGGEIKETQYF. The full variable domain, completed using reference TRBV11-3 and TRBJ2-5, is EAGVVQSPRYKIIEKKQPVAFWCNPISGHNTLYWYLQNLGQGPELLIRYENEEAVDDSQLPKDRFSAERLKGVDSTLKIQPAELGDSAVYLCASSSSYDLAGGEIKETQYFGPGTRLLVL.

As concerns this clone: At the DNA level, this CDR3 is encoded by other sequences in the same sample as well. The gene calls are TRBV5-1 and TRBJ2-1, with 7 nucleotides matching TRBD2. The CDR3 spans 15 residues. Trimming took 4 bases from V and 4 from J; bases not matched to a gene: 8. Germline CDR1 reads SGHRS; CDR2 reads YFSETQ. The CDR3: CASSLAAGLYNEQFF. In nucleotides, the CDR3 is TGCGCCAGCAGCCTAGCGGCCGGCCTGTACAATGAGCAGTTCTTC.

The J gene is TRBJ2-1, the V gene TRBV9, with 13 bases identical to TRBD2. Germline lookup yields CDR1 SGDLS and CDR2 YYNGEE. Trimming cost V 7 bases and J 2 bases; bases outside gene matches: 0. The CDR3 is made up of 14 amino acids. This chain's CDR3 is CASGTSGAYNEQFF. The CDR3 DNA sequence: TGTGCCAGCGGGACTAGCGGGGCCTACAATGAGCAGTTCTTC.

This chain uses TRBV4-1 with TRBJ2-4; D is possibly TRBD1 (5 bases). V lost 2 bases to trimming and J lost 0 bases, with 8 bases between them. The CDR3 loop spans 15 amino acids. CDR1 is MGHRA and CDR2 is YSYEKL in the germline V gene. The CDR3 is CASSQSQVAKNIQYF. The CDR3, as DNA: TGCGCCAGCAGCCAATCACAGGTAGCCAAAAACATTCAGTACTTC.

This rearrangement joins TRBV12-3 or TRBV12-4 to TRBJ2-1; 7 bases agree with TRBD2. The CDR3 sequence is 13 residues long. The ends lost 7 bases at V and 9 bases at J; junction bases unmatched: 9. CDR3 DNA sequence: TGTGCCAGCACGGCGTGGGGCGGGAGTGAGCAGTTCTTC. This encodes CASTAWGGSEQFF.

V gene TRBV4-2 combines with J gene TRBJ1-2; TRBD1 matches 9 bases. The CDR3 covers 16 residues. Germline V lookup: CDR1 LGHNA, CDR2 YNFKEQ. Trimming removed 1 base from V and 5 bases from J; junction bases left unmatched: 8. CDR3 DNA sequence: TGTGCCAGCAGCCAAGCCGGGGGGACAGGGTTATATGGCTACACCTTC. Protein: CASSQAGGTGLYGYTF.

V and J are TRBV20-1 and TRBJ1-2; TRBD1 is a possible D gene (5 bases). Germline CDR1 reads DFQATT; CDR2 reads SNEGSKA (reference sequence). V gave up 3 bases and J gave up 7 bases, with 15 bases separating them. This CDR3 is built from 13 residues. The CDR3 loop is CSASSGRDSGYTF. Here the CDR3 DNA reads TGCAGTGCTAGTTCGGGCAGGGACTCTGGCTACACCTTC.

This chain connects TRBV19 to TRBJ2-5; the D gene is possibly TRBD1 (6 bases). CDR3 length equals 16 residues. The V end lost 3 bases, the J end lost 5 bases, and 19 bases lay between the germline ends. Germline V gene sequence: CDR1 LNHDA, CDR2 SQIVND (reference sequence). The CDR3 loop reads CASSIQNRVLEETQYF. The CDR3 bases are TGTGCCAGTAGTATCCAGAACAGGGTTCTGGAGGAGACCCAGTACTTC.

The V and J genes are TRBV4-2 and TRBJ1-2; 9 bases align to TRBD1. With 4 bases clipped from V and 4 bases from J, the junction kept 7 bases outside the gene matches. Germline CDR1 is LGHNA and CDR2 is YNFKEQ. The CDR3 has 15 amino acids. The CDR3 coding sequence is TGTGCCAGCAGCCCACAGGGGGCGAGCTCCTATGGCTACACCTTC. Its translation: CASSPQGASSYGYTF.